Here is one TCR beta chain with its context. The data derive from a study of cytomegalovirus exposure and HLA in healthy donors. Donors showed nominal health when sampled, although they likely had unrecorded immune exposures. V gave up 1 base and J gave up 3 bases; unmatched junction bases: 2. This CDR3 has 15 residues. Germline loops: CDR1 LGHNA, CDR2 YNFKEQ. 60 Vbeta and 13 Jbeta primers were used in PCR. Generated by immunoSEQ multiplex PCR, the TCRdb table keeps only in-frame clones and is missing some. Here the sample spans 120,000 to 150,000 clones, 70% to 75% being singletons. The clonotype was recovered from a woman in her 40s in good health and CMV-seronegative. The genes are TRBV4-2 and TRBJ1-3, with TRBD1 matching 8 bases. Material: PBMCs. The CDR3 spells CASSQGGQDGNTIYF. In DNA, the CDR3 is TGTGCCAGCAGCCAAGGGGGACAGGATGGAAACACCATATATTTT.